The 32 T cell receptor beta chains listed next were all sequenced from one sample in a study of T cell responses to AZD1222 COVID-19 vaccine. TCRdb keeps only in-frame clones here, not all; method: immunoSEQ multiplex PCR. This sample has about 140,000 clones, with roughly nine tenths found just once. This sample comprised peripheral blood, obtained 28 days after the second dose of the MenACWY control vaccine. The receptors derive from an adult who received the MenACWY meningococcal vaccine as a control.

The chain is built from TRBV6-2 or TRBV6-3 and TRBJ2-7; 7 bases map to TRBD1. V lost 4 bases and J lost 1; bases outside the gene matches: 4. Germline CDR1 MNHEY, CDR2 SVGEGT. The CDR3 runs 14 residues. In DNA, the CDR3 is TGTGCCAGCAGTTTATACAGGGGATCCTACGAGCAGTACTTC. This encodes CASSLYRGSYEQYF.

V is TRBV7-3 and J is TRBJ1-6; D call uncertain. Germline V CDR1 and CDR2: SGHTA, FQGTGA. V was shortened by 3 bases and J by 9 bases, with 9 bases between the two germline ends. This CDR3 is 13 amino acids long. CDR3 amino acids: CASSFGRSSPLHF. CDR3 coding DNA: TGTGCCAGCAGCTTCGGCAGAAGTTCACCCCTCCACTTT.

This chain uses TRBV7-9 with TRBJ1-1, with 10 bases fitting TRBD1. The CDR3 length is 16 residues. The V and J ends lost 1 base and 5 bases, in that order; junction bases with no gene match: 7. Germline V gene sequence: CDR1 SEHNR, CDR2 FQNEAQ (reference sequence). CDR3 sequence: CASSLGDRGRGTEAFF. The CDR3 DNA reads as TGTGCCAGCAGCTTAGGAGACAGGGGGCGCGGAACTGAAGCTTTCTTT. Using reference TRBV7-9 and TRBJ1-1 for the parts outside the CDR3, the full variable domain is DTGVSQNPRHKITKRGQNVTFRCDPISEHNRLYWYRQTLGQGPEFLTYFQNEAQLEKSRLLSDRFSAERPKGSFSTLEIQRTEQGDSAMYLCASSLGDRGRGTEAFFGQGTRLTVV.

This chain links TRBV5-4 with TRBJ1-6; D is uncertain. Germline CDR1 SGHNT, CDR2 YYREEE (reference sequence). V lost 2 bases and J 7 bases, leaving 10 bases between the germline ends. The CDR3 sequence is 14 residues long. The CDR3 DNA sequence: TGTGCCAGCAGCTTCCGCGTGGGGAATTCACCCCTCCACTTT. This codes for CASSFRVGNSPLHF. Combining the CDR3 with reference TRBV5-4 and TRBJ1-6 gives the whole variable domain ETGVTQSPTHLIKTRGQQVTLRCSSQSGHNTVSWYQQALGQGPQFIFQYYREEENGRGNFPPRFSGLQFPNYSSELNVNALELDDSALYLCASSFRVGNSPLHFGNGTRLTVT.

This clone was counted a single time. The gene calls are TRBV10-1 and TRBJ2-1; D possibly corresponds to TRBD1 (6 bases). The CDR3 consists of 11 residues. The germline V and J ends were trimmed by 3 bases and 13 bases, with 10 bases remaining between them. Germline CDR1 and CDR2: WNHNN and SYGVQD (reference sequence). The DNA of the CDR3 is TGCGCCAGCAGTGATGACAGGTATCAGTTCTTC. This sequence encodes CASSDDRYQFF.

This sequence joins TRBV15 and TRBJ1-1; D remains unclear. The V end was cut by 1 base, the J end by 1 base, with 10 bases between. The CDR3 has 15 amino acids. Germline-derived CDR1 and CDR2 are LNHNV and YYDKDF (reference sequence). CDR3 in amino acids: CATSRGGVRNTEAFF. Written as DNA, the CDR3 is TGTGCCACCAGCAGAGGGGGAGTTCGGAACACTGAAGCTTTCTTT.

This chain connects TRBV7-2 to TRBJ2-5; 9 bases match TRBD1. Unmatched junction bases numbered 6, after V lost 4 bases and J lost 3 bases. The CDR3 contains 15 residues. Germline lookup yields CDR1 SGHTA and CDR2 FQGNSA. CDR3 region: CASSSDRGRKETQYF. The CDR3 nucleotides are TGTGCCAGCAGCTCGGACAGGGGACGAAAAGAGACCCAGTACTTC.

This sequence joins TRBV6-1 and TRBJ2-5; no clear D gene. The CDR3 contains 14 residues. The germline V gene encodes CDR1 MNHNS and CDR2 SASEGT. V lost 1 base and J 5 bases, leaving 11 bases between the germline ends. In DNA form, the CDR3 reads TGTGCCAGCAGTGAAGGTGGAGCGCTGGAGACCCAGTACTTC. It encodes CASSEGGALETQYF.

V usage is TRBV5-1 and J usage is TRBJ1-6, with D hard to call. This CDR3 comprises 15 residues. CDR1 is SGHRS, CDR2 YFSETQ, per germline. V lost 0 bases and J 5 bases, leaving 9 bases between the germline ends. Here the CDR3 DNA reads TGCGCCAGCAGCTTGGTGGCTGCCGATAATTCACCCCTCCACTTT. It codes for CASSLVAADNSPLHF.

This chain links TRBV27 with TRBJ2-1, with D perhaps matching TRBD2 (5 bases). V lost 2 bases and J lost 10, with 15 bases in between. Germline V gene lookup returns CDR1 MNHEY and CDR2 SMNVEV (reference sequence). The CDR3 loop spans 14 amino acids. CDR3 amino acids: CASSLEVTISEQFF. The CDR3 DNA reads as TGTGCCAGCAGTTTAGAGGTGACTATATCCGAGCAGTTCTTC.

The J gene is TRBJ1-5, the V gene TRBV7-2; 7 nucleotides align to TRBD1. CDR1 SGHTA and CDR2 FQGNSA come from the germline V gene. J was trimmed by 8 bases and V by 1 base; bases with no gene match: 5. CDR3 length equals 14 residues. As DNA, the CDR3 is TGTGCCAGCAGCTTAGGGGGGGGGACAGAGCCCCAGCATTTT. Translation gives CASSLGGGTEPQHF.

The count of this clone is one. The genes are TRBV7-2 and TRBJ1-1; TRBD1 matches 7 bases. CDR3 length: 15 residues. CDR1 and CDR2 from the germline V gene are SGHTA and FQGNSA. The J segment lost 0 bases and the V segment lost 5 bases, leaving 6 bases of the junction unmatched. CDR3 region: CASSDNRGLNTEAFF. The CDR3 DNA reads as TGTGCCAGCAGCGATAACAGGGGCTTGAACACTGAAGCTTTCTTT.

The chain links TRBV3-1 (or the pseudogene TRBV3-2) to TRBJ1-4; D gene ambiguous. The CDR3 totals 15 residues. V was pared by 1 base and J by 5 bases, with 11 bases between. Looked up from germline, CDR1 is LGHDT and CDR2 is YNNKEL (reference sequence). DNA for the CDR3: TGTGCCAGCAGCCAAGGGGAGGGTGCAAATGAAAAACTGTTTTTT. Translated: CASSQGEGANEKLFF.

J is TRBJ2-5 and V is TRBV4-3, with D perhaps given as TRBD1 or TRBD2 (6 bases each). CDR3 length equals 15 residues. Trimming left V 1 base short and J 4 bases short, with 13 bases between. Germline CDR1 LGHNA, CDR2 YSLEER. CDR3 coding DNA: TGCGCCAGCAGCCAAGCCCTGGGGGGCCCAGAGACCCAGTACTTC. Translation: CASSQALGGPETQYF.

The gene calls are TRBV7-3 and TRBJ2-2; 9 bases fit TRBD2. V dropped 1 base and J dropped 4; count of bases not matched to a gene: 16. CDR3 length: 20 amino acids. Germline V gene data show CDR1 as SGHTA and CDR2 as FQGTGA. As DNA, the CDR3 is TGTGCCAGCAGCTTAAGAGGGACTAGCCATGACGCCTTAAGCACCGGGGAGCTGTTTTTT. This gives the protein CASSLRGTSHDALSTGELFF.

This clone was seen more than once but under ten times. Written as DNA, the CDR3 is TGTGCCAGTAGCGCTTCAACTAGCGGGGGGAGGCAGTACTTC. Translation gives CASSASTSGGRQYF. J is TRBJ2-7 and V is TRBV19; 12 bases are shared with TRBD2. The V gene's germline CDR1 is LNHDA and CDR2 SQIVND (reference sequence). The CDR3 spans 14 residues. Trimming at V came to 6 bases and at J to 9 bases, leaving 9 bases not matched to a gene.

The chain carries TRBV6-5 and TRBJ1-5; TRBD1 might be the D (5 bases). CDR3 size: 14 residues. V dropped 7 bases and J dropped 4 bases, with 14 bases sitting between them. Per germline, CDR1 MNHEY and CDR2 SVGAGI. The CDR3 DNA reads as TGTGCCAGCAACCTAAGACAGAGTAATCAGCCCCAGCATTTT. Protein sequence: CASNLRQSNQPQHF.

The chain combines TRBV5-1 with TRBJ2-5; possible D gene TRBD1, 6 bases. From germline, CDR1 is SGHRS and CDR2 YFSETQ. CDR3 length equals 14 residues. Trimming cost V 5 bases and J 5 bases, with 16 bases left between them. The CDR3 bases are TGCGCCAGCAGACTAGGACAGTCGGCGGAGACCCAGTACTTC. Amino acid sequence: CASRLGQSAETQYF.

Details on this clone: Its ends do not fully match the called genes, so a read error is possible. The rearrangement uses TRBV20-1 and TRBJ2-3; TRBD2 matches at 14 bases. Germline-derived CDR1 and CDR2 are DFQATT and SNEGSKA (reference sequence). The CDR3 is 11 amino acids. CDR3 DNA: TGCAGTGCTAGAGCCGGGACTAGCGGGGGTTTT. Translation: CSARAGTSGGF.

The chain uses TRBV27 and TRBJ1-1; tentatively, D is TRBD1 (6 bases). Germline V gene data show CDR1 as MNHEY and CDR2 as SMNVEV (reference sequence). This CDR3 is built from 15 residues. V lost 6 bases, J lost 4 bases, and 18 bases lay in between. The CDR3 is CASSLPLDRSTEAFF. CDR3 bases: TGTGCCAGCAGCCTACCCCTAGACAGGTCCACTGAAGCTTTCTTT.

V is TRBV18 and J is TRBJ1-1; D perhaps matches TRBD1 (5 bases). This CDR3 has 14 residues. Germline CDR1 KGHSH, CDR2 LQKENI. V was trimmed by 0 bases and J by 5 bases, leaving 10 bases between them. The CDR3 DNA reads as TGTGCCAGCTCACCACCTAATGGGGCGACTGAAGCTTTCTTT. It is translated as CASSPPNGATEAFF.

The chain links TRBV19 to TRBJ2-7; TRBD2 agrees at 7 bases. The V segment lost 3 bases and the J segment 0 bases; nucleotides outside the gene matches: 2. This CDR3 spans 14 amino acids. From germline, CDR1 is LNHDA and CDR2 SQIVND (reference sequence). CDR3 nucleotide sequence: TGTGCCAGTAGTATGGGAGGGGCCTCCTACGAGCAGTACTTC. Translating it yields CASSMGGASYEQYF.

The chain employs TRBV19 and TRBJ2-7; D is undetermined. The V and J ends lost 2 bases and 5 bases respectively, with 10 bases between them. Germline V gene sequence: CDR1 LNHDA, CDR2 SQIVND (reference sequence). The CDR3 has 13 amino acids. CDR3 sequence (DNA): TGTGCCAGTAGTATATCGGTCCTGGACGAGCAGTACTTC. Translated: CASSISVLDEQYF.

V and J are TRBV10-1 and TRBJ2-2, with D uncertain. The CDR3 consists of 14 residues. Per germline, CDR1 WNHNN and CDR2 SYGVQD (reference sequence). V was clipped by 2 bases and J by 6 bases, with 10 bases between them. The CDR3 is CASSEVSGPGELFF. DNA for the CDR3: TGCGCCAGCAGTGAGGTGTCGGGTCCCGGGGAGCTGTTTTTT.

This chain joins TRBV9 and TRBJ1-3; D is unclear. V lost 0 bases, J lost 1 base, and 17 bases lay in between. Germline V lookup: CDR1 SGDLS, CDR2 YYNGEE. CDR3 length equals 18 residues. The CDR3 region is CASSVGRVDPGSGNTIYF. CDR3 nucleotide sequence: TGTGCCAGCAGCGTAGGGCGGGTGGACCCCGGATCTGGAAACACCATATATTTT. Looking up the rest from reference TRBV9 and TRBJ1-3 gives the full variable domain: DSGVTQTPKHLITATGQRVTLRCSPRSGDLSVYWYQQSLDQGLQFLIQYYNGEERAKGNILERFSAQQFPDLHSELNLSSLELGDSALYFCASSVGRVDPGSGNTIYFGEGSWLTVV.

CDR3 sequence: CASSNTGTEAFF. CDR3 sequence (DNA): TGCGCCAGCAGCAACACCGGCACTGAAGCTTTCTTT. The genes are TRBV5-1 and TRBJ1-1, with no clear D. This CDR3 region has 12 residues. V lost 4 bases, J lost 4 bases, and 8 bases lay in between. CDR1 SGHRS and CDR2 YFSETQ come from the germline V gene.

This clone was seen a single time. The chain employs TRBV6-1 and TRBJ2-1; D is unresolved. CDR3 length equals 15 residues. Trimming pared 2 bases from V and 1 base from J, leaving 9 bases between. Germline assignment: CDR1 MNHNS and CDR2 SASEGT. The CDR3 nucleotides are TGTGCCAGCAGTGAATATTTGCTTTCCTACAATGAGCAGTTCTTC. Amino acid sequence: CASSEYLLSYNEQFF.

The V and J genes are TRBV11-3 and TRBJ1-1; D not resolved. CDR3 size: 13 residues. V was pared by 0 bases and J by 1 base, with 3 bases between. From germline, CDR1 is SGHNT and CDR2 YENEEA. In DNA form, the CDR3 reads TGTGCCAGCAGCTTAGAGCCGAACACTGAAGCTTTCTTT. It translates to CASSLEPNTEAFF.

The chain employs TRBV28 and TRBJ2-2; D is uncertain. Germline CDR1 MDHEN, CDR2 SYDVKM. The length of the CDR3 is 16 residues. V lost 3 bases and J lost 5, with 16 bases in between. The CDR3 region is CASSFGEGLRTGELFF. CDR3 coding DNA: TGTGCCAGCAGTTTTGGGGAAGGTCTACGGACCGGGGAGCTGTTTTTT. Full variable domain (remainder filled in from reference TRBV28 and TRBJ2-2): DVKVTQSSRYLVKRTGEKVFLECVQDMDHENMFWYRQDPGLGLRLIYFSYDVKMKEKGDIPEGYSVSREKKERFSLILESASTNQTSMYLCASSFGEGLRTGELFFGEGSRLTVL.

The chain has TRBV7-2 and TRBJ2-7; 11 positions match TRBD2. There are 15 residues in the CDR3. CDR1 and CDR2 from the germline V gene are SGHTA and FQGNSA. V was clipped by 5 bases and J by 2 bases; unmatched bases: 5. CDR3: CASSQGLAAAYEQYF. The CDR3 region has the DNA TGTGCCAGCAGCCAGGGACTAGCGGCGGCCTACGAGCAGTACTTC.

J is TRBJ2-2 and V is TRBV7-3, with no clear D. V lost 6 bases and J 5 bases, leaving 7 bases between the germline ends. The CDR3 is made up of 12 amino acids. Germline lookup yields CDR1 SGHTA and CDR2 FQGTGA. DNA of the CDR3: TGTGCCAGCAGACTGGGGACCGGGGAGCTGTTTTTT. This sequence encodes CASRLGTGELFF.

This clone was detected only once. DNA of the CDR3: TGTGCCAGCAGCTTAGACAGGGCCTCTGGAAACACCATATATTTT. Its translation: CASSLDRASGNTIYF. The rearrangement links TRBV5-8 to TRBJ1-3, with 7 bases matching TRBD1. The CDR3 has 15 amino acids. J gave up 0 bases and V 2 bases, and 2 bases lay outside the gene matches. Germline CDR1 is SGHTS and CDR2 is YDEGEE. Combining the CDR3 with reference TRBV5-8 and TRBJ1-3 gives the whole variable domain EAGVTQSPTHLIKTRGQQATLRCSPISGHTSVYWYQQALGLGLQFLLWYDEGEERNRGNFPPRFSGRQFPNYSSELNVNALELEDSALYLCASSLDRASGNTIYFGEGSWLTVV.